The 5 T cell receptor beta chains listed next were all sequenced from one sample in a study of identical twins. TCRdb fed the 5' RACE reads into MiXCR, producing one record per CDR3 protein. There are about 340,000 distinct CDR3 sequences in the sample; 8.5% to 10% occur only once, and approximately 8.9% lies in the top ten. Sequenced: naive T cells sorted from blood. The source is a woman aged 45-65 years in good health.

The chain is built from TRBV3-1 and TRBJ2-3; D gene ambiguous. Germline CDR1 is LGHDT and CDR2 is YNNKEL (reference sequence). The CDR3 extends over 16 amino acids. Trimming left V 4 bases short and J 0 bases short, with 14 bases between. CDR3 in DNA: TGTGCCAGCAGCCGGTTAGAACCGGACAGCACAGATACGCAGTATTTT. This encodes CASSRLEPDSTDTQYF.

This clonotype showed up just a few times. The chain employs TRBV5-1 and TRBJ1-1; D is perhaps TRBD1 (5 bases). V lost 7 bases and J lost 4, with 11 bases in between. CDR3 length: 12 amino acids. CDR1 is SGHRS, CDR2 YFSETQ, per germline. DNA of the CDR3: TGCGCCAGCCACCAGGGACCCACTGAAGCTTTCTTT. Translation gives CASHQGPTEAFF.

The chain combines TRBV5-5 with TRBJ2-5; 7 bases align to TRBD2. This CDR3 is built from 14 residues. The V and J ends lost 4 bases and 3 bases, in that order; junction bases with no gene match: 6. Germline V CDR1 and CDR2: SGHKS, YYEKEE (reference sequence). CDR3 protein: CASSLLASKETQYF. For the CDR3, the DNA is TGTGCCAGCAGCCTACTAGCGTCGAAAGAGACCCAGTACTTC. Full variable domain (missing parts from reference TRBV5-5 and TRBJ2-5): DAGVTQSPTHLIKTRGQQVTLRCSPISGHKSVSWYQQVLGQGPQFIFQYYEKEERGRGNFPDRFSARQFPNYSSELNVNALLLGDSALYLCASSLLASKETQYFGPGTRLLVL.

The V and J genes are TRBV5-6 and TRBJ2-3; D is perhaps TRBD1 or TRBD2 (5 bases each). Germline assignment: CDR1 SGHDT and CDR2 YYEEEE. The CDR3 extends over 16 amino acids. V was clipped by 3 bases and J by 0 bases, with 14 bases between them. The DNA of the CDR3 is TGTGCCAGCAGCTGGGGGAGTGGACACAGCACAGATACGCAGTATTTT. Its protein product is CASSWGSGHSTDTQYF. Complete variable domain (other parts from reference TRBV5-6 and TRBJ2-3): DAGVTQSPTHLIKTRGQQVTLRCSPKSGHDTVSWYQQALGQGPQFIFQYYEEEERQRGNFPDRFSGHQFPNYSSELNVNALLLGDSALYLCASSWGSGHSTDTQYFGPGTRLTVL.

A few counts support this clonotype. This chain joins TRBV11-2 and TRBJ2-7; D may correspond to TRBD1 or TRBD2 (5 bases each). Trimming took off 5 bases at V and 6 bases at J, with 8 bases between the two ends. Germline V gene data show CDR1 as SGHAT and CDR2 as FQNNGV. This CDR3 has 11 residues. The CDR3 nucleotides read TGTGCCAGCAGCCGTGGGACCGAGCAGTACGTC. Translating gives CASSRGTEQYV.